This entry lists 28 T cell receptor beta chains sequenced from one sample in a study of T cell responses to AZD1222 COVID-19 vaccine. Some clones are missing from TCRdb's copy, which holds only in-frame ones; the method was immunoSEQ multiplex PCR. Found here are around 150,000 clones, about nine tenths of them singletons; the top ten hold around 6%. The source was peripheral blood, collected on day 0 of AZD1222 vaccination. These receptor sequences come from an adult in good health.

CDR3 bases: TGTGCCAGCAGCCTTCCGGGACAGGCCGACAATGAGCAGTTCTTC. Its translation is CASSLPGQADNEQFF. V usage is TRBV9 and J usage is TRBJ2-1, with 8 bases matching TRBD1. The CDR3 is 15 amino acids. V shed 4 bases and J 5 bases; nucleotides not matched to a gene: 8. Germline V gene data show CDR1 as SGDLS and CDR2 as YYNGEE.

The chain links TRBV11-2 to TRBJ1-1, with D possibly matching TRBD1 (5 bases). The V end was cut by 4 bases, the J end by 1 base, with 25 bases between. The CDR3 runs to 19 residues. Germline CDR1 reads SGHAT; CDR2 reads FQNNGV. The CDR3 spells CASSSWTGTISRGNTEAFF. In DNA, the CDR3 is TGTGCCAGCAGCTCCTGGACCGGGACCATCTCTAGGGGGAACACTGAAGCTTTCTTT.

The chain recombines TRBV30 with TRBJ2-4; maybe TRBD2 (5 bases). The CDR3 length is 12 residues. The V and J ends lost 1 base and 8 bases respectively, with 9 bases between them. The germline V gene encodes CDR1 GTSNPN and CDR2 SVGIG (reference sequence). CDR3 sequence (DNA): TGTGCCTGGAGTGGGGGAGTTGACATTCAGTACTTC. Translated: CAWSGGVDIQYF.

This chain links TRBV11-3 with TRBJ2-1, with no clear D. Trimming stripped 0 bases from V and 8 bases from J, with 8 bases between. The germline V gene has CDR1 SGHNT and CDR2 YENEEA. This CDR3 comprises 13 residues. Here the CDR3 DNA reads TGTGCCAGCAGCTTAGATGCCCGCGATGAGCAGTTCTTC. The encoded protein is CASSLDARDEQFF.

The genes are TRBV11-1 and TRBJ1-2; 8 bases match TRBD1. Germline loops: CDR1 SGHAT, CDR2 FQDESV (reference sequence). The CDR3 covers 14 residues. The trim removed 0 bases at V and 3 bases at J, leaving 0 bases unmatched. CDR3 coding DNA: TGTGCCAGCAGCTTAGCGACAGGGGACTATGGCTACACCTTC. Translation gives CASSLATGDYGYTF.

The chain combines TRBV12-3 or TRBV12-4 with TRBJ2-1, with 9 bases identical to TRBD2. Germline trimming cut 3 bases from V and 7 bases from J; bases unmatched to any gene: 1. The CDR3 contains 13 residues. CDR3 residues: CASSLRGGNEQFF. For the CDR3, the DNA is TGTGCCAGCAGTTTGCGGGGGGGGAATGAGCAGTTCTTC.

This chain links TRBV28 with TRBJ2-3; TRBD1 matches at 8 bases. Germline V lookup: CDR1 MDHEN, CDR2 SYDVKM. CDR3 size: 14 residues. V gave up 3 bases and J gave up 6 bases; unmatched junction bases: 5. CDR3 amino acids: CASSFGQGADTQYF. CDR3 DNA: TGTGCCAGCAGTTTCGGGCAGGGGGCGGATACGCAGTATTTT.

The chain recombines TRBV29-1 with TRBJ1-4; perhaps TRBD1 as D (5 bases). The V end was cut by 1 base, the J end by 7 bases, with 10 bases between. The CDR3 length is 13 residues. From germline, CDR1 is SQVTM and CDR2 ANQGSEA. The CDR3 coding sequence is TGCAGCGTTGAAGGGCAGGGTGGTGAAAAACTGTTTTTT. The encoded protein is CSVEGQGGEKLFF.

The rearrangement links TRBV6-5 to TRBJ1-5; D unclear. The CDR3 runs to 13 residues. V dropped 3 bases and J dropped 1 base, with 4 bases sitting between them. Germline V gene data show CDR1 as MNHEY and CDR2 as SVGAGI. DNA of the CDR3: TGTGCCAGCAGTTATCGGAGCAATCAGCCCCAGCATTTT. It is translated as CASSYRSNQPQHF.

The rearrangement joins TRBV7-2 to TRBJ1-2, with D possibly matching TRBD1 (6 bases). The V and J ends lost 0 bases and 3 bases respectively, with 11 bases between them. Germline CDR1 reads SGHTA; CDR2 reads FQGNSA. This CDR3 has 15 amino acids. Here the CDR3 DNA reads TGTGCCAGCAGCTTAGCGGGGCGGACAGACTATGGCTACACCTTC. Translation gives CASSLAGRTDYGYTF. Full variable domain (rest looked up from reference TRBV7-2 and TRBJ1-2): GAGVSQSPSNKVTEKGKDVELRCDPISGHTALYWYRQSLGQGLEFLIYFQGNSAPDKSGLPSDRFSAERTGGSVSTLTIQRTQQEDSAVYLCASSLAGRTDYGYTFGSGTRLTVV.

This chain connects TRBV5-1 to TRBJ2-3; the D gene is possibly TRBD2 (6 bases). CDR1 and CDR2 (germline): SGHRS, YFSETQ. This CDR3 has 16 amino acids. Deletions cut 0 bases from V and 1 base from J, with 12 bases between. Written as DNA, the CDR3 is TGCGCCAGCAGCTTGGAGGCGGGGAGTCGCACAGATACGCAGTATTTT. It is translated as CASSLEAGSRTDTQYF.

The chain employs TRBV6-5 and TRBJ2-1; the match to TRBD2 covers 8 bases. Germline values: CDR1 MNHEY, CDR2 SVGAGI. V lost 5 bases, J lost 5 bases, and 5 bases stayed unmatched. The CDR3 runs to 14 residues. The CDR3 sequence: CASSPGLAHNEQFF. In nucleotides, the CDR3 is TGTGCCAGCAGTCCCGGACTAGCACACAATGAGCAGTTCTTC.

This chain joins TRBV6-2 or TRBV6-3 and TRBJ1-1; 9 bases match TRBD1. The CDR3 contains 15 residues. CDR1 and CDR2 (germline): MNHEY, SVGEGT. V gave up 2 bases and J gave up 7 bases; unmatched junction bases: 8. The DNA of the CDR3 is TGTGCCAGCAGTTACAGCCCCACAGGGGGCGTTGAAGCTTTCTTT. Translation: CASSYSPTGGVEAFF.

The chain combines TRBV2 with TRBJ2-1, with D hard to call. Germline V gives CDR1 SNHLY, CDR2 FYNNEI. This CDR3 contains 14 residues. Trimming stripped 1 base from V and 5 bases from J, with 9 bases between. CDR3 in DNA: TGTGCCAGCAGTGAAGGGTTCCTTAACAATGAGCAGTTCTTC. This codes for CASSEGFLNNEQFF.

This chain's CDR3 is CASSLGFGYEQYF. The CDR3 region has the DNA TGTGCCAGCAGTTTAGGGTTTGGCTACGAGCAGTACTTC. V gene TRBV28 combines with J gene TRBJ2-7, with D uncertain. The CDR3 has 13 amino acids. Per the germline V gene, CDR1 is MDHEN and CDR2 is SYDVKM. Deletions cut 2 bases from V and 3 bases from J, with 8 bases between.

This clone came up a few times. The genes are TRBV7-9 and TRBJ1-1; D unclear. CDR1 is SEHNR and CDR2 is FQNEAQ in the germline V gene (reference sequence). The CDR3 covers 13 residues. V was pared by 1 base and J by 1 base, with 4 bases between. CDR3 amino acids: CASSLVWNTEAFF. The CDR3 nucleotides read TGTGCCAGCAGCTTAGTCTGGAACACTGAAGCTTTCTTT.

The V call is TRBV7-6, the J call TRBJ2-7; 7 bases are shared with TRBD2. The V gene's germline CDR1 is SGHVS and CDR2 FNYEAQ. Trimming took 1 base from V and 7 from J; bases not matched to a gene: 10. The CDR3 spans 15 residues. The CDR3 DNA follows: TGTGCCAGCAGCTTAGGGGCGTTAGCTAGCGGAGAGCAGTACTTC. Its translation is CASSLGALASGEQYF. The complete variable domain, with remaining parts taken from reference TRBV7-6 and TRBJ2-7, reads GAGVSQSPRYKVTKRGQDVALRCDPISGHVSLYWYRQALGQGPEFLTYFNYEAQQDKSGLPNDRFSAERPEGSISTLTIQRTEQRDSAMYRCASSLGALASGEQYFGPGTRLTVT.

This rearrangement joins TRBV30 to TRBJ1-3; 7 nucleotides align to TRBD1. This CDR3 comprises 14 residues. Germline values: CDR1 GTSNPN, CDR2 SVGIG (reference sequence). Trimming took 7 bases from V and 0 from J; bases not matched to a gene: 6. The CDR3 sequence: CASQGVSSGNTIYF. CDR3 bases: TGTGCCTCCCAGGGGGTAAGCTCTGGAAACACCATATATTTT.

This chain uses TRBV4-3 with TRBJ2-3; 12 nucleotides line up with TRBD1. The germline V gene has CDR1 LGHNA and CDR2 YSLEER. The V segment lost 4 bases and the J segment 3 bases; nucleotides outside the gene matches: 2. The CDR3 totals 15 residues. This CDR3 reads CASSRGQGATDTQYF. The CDR3 region has the DNA TGCGCCAGCAGCCGGGGACAGGGGGCTACAGATACGCAGTATTTT.

The V gene is TRBV3-1 (or the pseudogene TRBV3-2), the J gene TRBJ2-1, with unresolved D. The CDR3 length is 14 residues. Germline V lookup: CDR1 LGHDT, CDR2 YNNKEL (reference sequence). V was cut by 4 bases and J by 0 bases, with 7 bases left in between. CDR3 sequence (DNA): TGTGCCAGCAGCCTCTCGAGCTCCTACAATGAGCAGTTCTTC. Protein sequence: CASSLSSSYNEQFF.

The V and J genes are TRBV27 and TRBJ2-7; 7 bases agree with TRBD1. The CDR3 covers 12 residues. Germline loops: CDR1 MNHEY, CDR2 SMNVEV (reference sequence). V lost 5 bases to trimming and J lost 6 bases; unmatched junction nucleotides: 4. CDR3 DNA sequence: TGTGCCAGCAGTACCAGGGGGTCCGAGCAGTACTTC. Encoded protein: CASSTRGSEQYF.

The chain is built from TRBV28 and TRBJ1-6; 7 bases map to TRBD1. This CDR3 spans 15 amino acids. The germline CDR1 and CDR2 sequences are MDHEN and SYDVKM. V lost 6 bases and J lost 9; bases outside the gene matches: 11. CDR3 DNA: TGTGCCAGCAGAATAGGGACAGTAGGTAGTTCACCCCTCCACTTT. Translating it yields CASRIGTVGSSPLHF.

The chain combines TRBV27 with TRBJ1-5, with D perhaps matching TRBD1 (5 bases). Trimming left V 2 bases short and J 4 bases short, with 12 bases between. CDR3 length: 15 amino acids. Germline V CDR1 and CDR2: MNHEY, SMNVEV (reference sequence). CDR3 bases: TGTGCCAGCAGTTTAAGGGACGGACTTAATCAGCCCCAGCATTTT. Its translation is CASSLRDGLNQPQHF.

The V gene is TRBV6-2 or TRBV6-3, the J gene TRBJ1-5; possible D gene TRBD1, 5 bases. CDR1 and CDR2 (germline): MNHEY, SVGEGT. This CDR3 contains 16 residues. Trimming removed 4 bases from V and 0 bases from J, with 13 bases in between. This CDR3 reads CASSSLTEYSNQPQHF. CDR3 sequence (DNA): TGTGCCAGCAGTTCCCTGACAGAATATAGCAATCAGCCCCAGCATTTT.

This chain connects TRBV7-2 to TRBJ1-6, with D unclear. CDR3 length: 14 residues. The V gene lost 0 bases and the J gene lost 10 bases, with 10 bases spanning the gap. The germline V gene has CDR1 SGHTA and CDR2 FQGNSA. The CDR3 nucleotides are TGTGCCAGCAGCTTAGCGGCTGCTGGATCACCCCTCCACTTT. Its translation is CASSLAAAGSPLHF. Full variable domain (missing parts from reference TRBV7-2 and TRBJ1-6): GAGVSQSPSNKVTEKGKDVELRCDPISGHTALYWYRQSLGQGLEFLIYFQGNSAPDKSGLPSDRFSAERTGGSVSTLTIQRTQQEDSAVYLCASSLAAAGSPLHFGNGTRLTVT.

This chain connects TRBV23-1 to TRBJ2-4; D remains ambiguous. TRBV23-1 is identified as an open reading frame with a role that is uncertain. V was clipped by 4 bases and J by 0 bases, with 13 bases between them. This CDR3 has 16 amino acids. The CDR3 protein is CASSPQFKLAKNIQYF. CDR3 DNA sequence: TGCGCCAGCAGTCCCCAATTTAAGCTAGCCAAAAACATTCAGTACTTC.

The chain combines TRBV7-4 with TRBJ2-2; unclear D gene. The V and J ends lost 8 bases and 0 bases respectively, with 7 bases between them. Germline V gene lookup returns CDR1 SGHVT and CDR2 SQSDAQ. This CDR3 has 13 residues. The CDR3 region is CASRTTNTGELFF. In nucleotides, the CDR3 is TGTGCCAGCCGAACTACGAACACCGGGGAGCTGTTTTTT.

The DNA for the CDR3 is TGTGCCAGCAGTACCCCCGCCAGGGGTAATCAGCCCCAGCATTTT. This codes for CASSTPARGNQPQHF. V is TRBV28 and J is TRBJ1-5; D might be TRBD1 (6 bases). This CDR3 region has 15 residues. V was shortened by 5 bases and J by 4 bases, with 15 bases between the two germline ends. Germline V gene sequence: CDR1 MDHEN, CDR2 SYDVKM. Full variable domain (rest looked up from reference TRBV28 and TRBJ1-5): DVKVTQSSRYLVKRTGEKVFLECVQDMDHENMFWYRQDPGLGLRLIYFSYDVKMKEKGDIPEGYSVSREKKERFSLILESASTNQTSMYLCASSTPARGNQPQHFGDGTRLSIL.